The sample holds a few counts of the clone carrying this TCR beta chain. The antigen is unknown. A multiplex PCR was run with 60 Vbeta primers and 13 Jbeta primers. Assay: immunoSEQ multiplex PCR; the TCRdb copy retains only in-frame clones and omits some. Of around 120,000 clones listed, over 65% are singletons. These data are taken from a study of cytomegalovirus exposure and HLA in healthy donors. General study points: A likely sequencing artifact accounted for one observed cluster of highly shared sequence variants.

This receptor was obtained from a woman aged 40 to 55 in good health and CMV-seropositive. The sequenced sample consisted of PBMCs.

CDR3 sequence: CASNPRVLRDSNTEAFF. CDR3 DNA: TGTGCCAGCAACCCTCGGGTCTTAAGGGACTCGAACACTGAAGCTTTCTTT. J is TRBJ1-1 and V is TRBV2, with a possible D match to TRBD1 (5 bases). With 7 bases removed from V and 1 base from J, the gap between germline ends came to 22 bases. Germline assignment: CDR1 SNHLY and CDR2 FYNNEI. The CDR3 totals 17 residues.